This T cell receptor beta chain was sequenced for a study of cytomegalovirus exposure and HLA in healthy donors. Study-level points and caveats: There were reportedly fewer N-insertions in an Asian-associated ancestry cluster than the roughly 680-donor mean, in a later analysis. It was likely that a cluster of highly shared sequence variants was a sequencing artifact.

Turning to this clone: Its antigen remains unidentified.

It was with 60 Vbeta and 13 Jbeta primers that the PCR ran. Data came from immunoSEQ multiplex PCR; TCRdb stores just in-frame clones and leaves some out. The sample comprises some 65,000 clones, 71% of which are singletons, and around 27% rests with the top ten. Specimen: PBMCs. The clonotype was recovered from a man between 45 and 60 years old in good health and CMV-seropositive.

The CDR3 bases are TGCGCCAACTACCGACAGGGCGTAATGATGGGGGTGTTTTTT. Encoded protein: CANYRQGVMMGVFF. This sequence joins TRBV5-1 and TRBJ1-4, with 7 bases aligning to TRBD1. CDR3 size: 14 residues. V trimming: 9 bases; J trimming: 15 bases; junction bases outside the gene matches: 20. Germline CDR1 reads SGHRS; CDR2 reads YFSETQ.